The rows below give T cell receptor beta chains drawn from one sample of a study of response to subunit inactivated influenza vaccine. TCRdb re-called the RT-PCR reads with MiXCR, one entry per CDR3 protein. The sample has 430,000 or so distinct CDR3 sequences, 9.5% to 12% seen once; the top ten hold less than 15%. The sequencing used PBMCs from blood, collected around seven weeks after vaccination. All receptors derive from a man aged 50 to 59 who received an inactivated influenza vaccine. Each CDR3 is given without its conserved first and last residue. Some rows mark clone size as missing; the rest say once, few, many or name a class of expanded clone.

CDR3aa: ASSPASGRPSSYEQY
v_gene: TRBV7-2
abundance: many
j_gene: TRBJ2-7

CDR3aa: ASDRGSYNEQF
v_gene: TRBV7-2
abundance: few
j_gene: TRBJ2-1

CDR3aa: ASSGKRGTLPGTDTQY
v_gene: TRBV7-6
abundance: NA
j_gene: TRBJ2-3

CDR3aa: SVLRAPNTGELF
v_gene: TRBV29-1
abundance: many
j_gene: TRBJ2-2

CDR3aa: ASSQDRTFVAGEDNEQF
v_gene: TRBV4-2
abundance: NA
j_gene: TRBJ2-1

CDR3aa: ASSSVSGTENSPLH
v_gene: TRBV28
abundance: NA
j_gene: TRBJ1-6

CDR3aa: ASSPISGYQETQY
v_gene: TRBV18
abundance: NA
j_gene: TRBJ2-5

CDR3aa: ASRVRDRGYEQY
v_gene: TRBV7-8
abundance: NA
j_gene: TRBJ2-7

CDR3aa: ASGQGDGYT
v_gene: TRBV6-5
abundance: NA
j_gene: TRBJ1-2

CDR3aa: SAKLGQGNQAQY
v_gene: TRBV20-1
abundance: NA
j_gene: TRBJ2-3

CDR3aa: ASSQRQGRTGELF
v_gene: TRBV5-1
abundance: few
j_gene: TRBJ2-2

CDR3aa: ASSLAGPENNEKLF
v_gene: TRBV5-1
abundance: many
j_gene: TRBJ1-4

CDR3aa: ASSPRPGTSSETQY
v_gene: TRBV6-1
abundance: few
j_gene: TRBJ2-5

CDR3aa: SAREPKLAPLAKNIQY
v_gene: TRBV20-1
abundance: NA
j_gene: TRBJ2-4

CDR3aa: ASGKLALYNEQF
v_gene: TRBV28
abundance: few
j_gene: TRBJ2-1

CDR3aa: ASSPPPPNYEQY
v_gene: TRBV28
abundance: NA
j_gene: TRBJ2-7

CDR3aa: ASSTDRWNTEAF
v_gene: TRBV7-2
abundance: many
j_gene: TRBJ1-1

CDR3aa: ASSLVPGESYNEQF
v_gene: TRBV11-2
abundance: NA
j_gene: TRBJ2-1

CDR3aa: ATSDPDRGRGVGYT
v_gene: TRBV24-1
abundance: few
j_gene: TRBJ1-2

CDR3aa: ASSLVATGRTGELF
v_gene: TRBV5-1
abundance: many
j_gene: TRBJ2-2

CDR3aa: ASSLDTGLKGTQY
v_gene: TRBV5-1
abundance: few
j_gene: TRBJ2-5

CDR3aa: ASSVQTGNGEQY
v_gene: TRBV9
abundance: few
j_gene: TRBJ2-7

CDR3aa: ASSSGTGNSPLH
v_gene: TRBV6-2/TRBV6-3
abundance: many
j_gene: TRBJ1-6

CDR3aa: ASSQVGVGEQY
v_gene: TRBV4-1
abundance: NA
j_gene: TRBJ2-7

CDR3aa: ASSVGSGRAVAKNIQY
v_gene: TRBV9
abundance: few
j_gene: TRBJ2-4

CDR3aa: ASKDPRDEQY
v_gene: TRBV5-1
abundance: NA
j_gene: TRBJ2-7

CDR3aa: ASSRHGAGGRYQY
v_gene: TRBV12-3/TRBV12-4
abundance: many
j_gene: TRBJ2-5

CDR3aa: AISATASYEQY
v_gene: TRBV10-3
abundance: NA
j_gene: TRBJ2-7

CDR3aa: ASRDRAPTQY
v_gene: TRBV7-2
abundance: NA
j_gene: TRBJ2-3

CDR3aa: ASGISPLQN
v_gene: TRBV6-6
abundance: NA
j_gene: TRBJ2-4

CDR3aa: ASSSSAPYEQY
v_gene: TRBV5-6
abundance: NA
j_gene: TRBJ2-7

CDR3aa: ASSYPTTHLGSPLH
v_gene: TRBV6-2/TRBV6-3
abundance: many
j_gene: TRBJ1-6

CDR3aa: SARILSYTAELAEAF
v_gene: TRBV20-1
abundance: NA
j_gene: TRBJ1-1

CDR3aa: ASSVVASGNEQF
v_gene: TRBV9
abundance: NA
j_gene: TRBJ2-1

CDR3aa: ASSLAGIWELF
v_gene: TRBV5-1
abundance: NA
j_gene: TRBJ2-2

CDR3aa: ASSLMLGPETQY
v_gene: TRBV5-6
abundance: many
j_gene: TRBJ2-5

CDR3aa: ASSPPGTSLTGELF
v_gene: TRBV7-2
abundance: NA
j_gene: TRBJ2-2

CDR3aa: ASSFAASYNEQF
v_gene: TRBV12-3/TRBV12-4
abundance: NA
j_gene: TRBJ2-1

CDR3aa: ASSQARADRGGGELF
v_gene: TRBV4-3
abundance: NA
j_gene: TRBJ2-2

CDR3aa: ATGTSGRYEQY
v_gene: TRBV2
abundance: few
j_gene: TRBJ2-7

CDR3aa: ASSLAARTDTQY
v_gene: TRBV5-1
abundance: many
j_gene: TRBJ2-3

CDR3aa: ASSQTLLPNEQF
v_gene: TRBV11-3
abundance: NA
j_gene: TRBJ2-1

CDR3aa: ASSLFQGGSGANVLT
v_gene: TRBV5-4
abundance: NA
j_gene: TRBJ2-6

CDR3aa: ASSLSQGFSPLH
v_gene: TRBV7-9
abundance: NA
j_gene: TRBJ1-6

CDR3aa: ASSLLAGGIYNEQF
v_gene: TRBV5-5
abundance: few
j_gene: TRBJ2-1

CDR3aa: ASSPPSLASYEQY
v_gene: TRBV18
abundance: NA
j_gene: TRBJ2-7

CDR3aa: ASLNRVSYEQY
v_gene: TRBV28
abundance: few
j_gene: TRBJ2-7